The 18 T cell receptor beta chains below were found in one sample sequenced in a study of blood T cell repertoires in COVID-19. Using immunoSEQ multiplex PCR, the repertoire was profiled, and TCRdb retains in-frame clones only, with some absent. Of approximately 390,000 clones in the sample, approximately 89% were seen once. Material: peripheral blood. These receptor sequences come from a woman in her fifties or sixties with COVID-19, enrolled during active disease.

The CDR3 loop is CASSLTEGNTEAFF. The CDR3 nucleotides are TGTGCCAGCAGCTTGACTGAGGGGAACACTGAAGCTTTCTTT. This chain connects TRBV7-8 to TRBJ1-1, with D uncertain. V was shortened by 3 bases and J by 1 base, with 9 bases between the two germline ends. Germline CDR1 SGHVS, CDR2 FQNEAQ. The CDR3 covers 14 residues.

The chain links TRBV28 to TRBJ1-2, with D possibly TRBD1 on 5 matching bases. The V gene's germline CDR1 is MDHEN and CDR2 SYDVKM. V shed 10 bases and J shed 4 bases, with 13 bases lying between them. This CDR3 is 12 amino acids long. The CDR3 is CANGGRSYGYTF. For the CDR3, the DNA is TGTGCCAACGGGGGACGTTCCTATGGCTACACCTTC.

V usage is TRBV11-2 and J usage is TRBJ2-1; TRBD1 agrees at 8 bases. Germline CDR1 reads SGHAT; CDR2 reads FQNNGV. This CDR3 spans 16 amino acids. V was pared by 6 bases and J by 7 bases, with 14 bases of the junction left unmatched. The CDR3 reads CASRLGQGKAANEQFF. The CDR3 nucleotides read TGTGCCAGCAGACTAGGACAGGGCAAGGCAGCGAATGAGCAGTTCTTC.

The chain uses TRBV28 and TRBJ2-7; a weak D match, TRBD1 (5 bases). This CDR3 region has 13 residues. Trimming took 3 bases from V and 3 from J, leaving 9 bases between them. In germline, CDR1 is MDHEN, CDR2 SYDVKM. The CDR3 nucleotides read TGTGCCAGCAGTTTGTTAGGGGTCTACGAGCAGTACTTC. The encoded protein is CASSLLGVYEQYF.

This clone showed up just a few times. This chain connects TRBV18 to TRBJ1-1; D not certain. The V and J ends lost 6 bases and 3 bases respectively, with 11 bases between them. The CDR3 runs to 13 residues. The germline CDR1 and CDR2 sequences are KGHSH and LQKENI. As DNA, the CDR3 is TGTGCCAGCTCCCCTATTTTAGACACTGAAGCTTTCTTT. Translating it yields CASSPILDTEAFF.

This chain connects TRBV14 to TRBJ2-5; 8 bases match TRBD1. The CDR3 runs to 17 residues. Per germline, CDR1 SGHDN and CDR2 FVKESK. J gave up 5 bases and V 0 bases, and 11 bases lay outside the gene matches. In DNA form, the CDR3 reads TGTGCCAGCAGCCAAGATTTAATCGGACAGGGAATCGAGACCCAGTACTTC. This encodes CASSQDLIGQGIETQYF.

The chain uses TRBV7-9 and TRBJ1-2, with D uncertain. This CDR3 contains 12 residues. V was shortened by 3 bases and J by 6 bases, with 8 bases between the two germline ends. CDR1 SEHNR and CDR2 FQNEAQ come from the germline V gene (reference sequence). CDR3 region: CASSFPGNGYTF. CDR3 DNA sequence: TGTGCCAGCAGCTTCCCCGGGAATGGCTACACCTTC.

The V and J genes are TRBV13 and TRBJ2-7, with D perhaps TRBD1 (5 bases). V dropped 3 bases and J dropped 2 bases, with 11 bases sitting between them. The CDR3 extends over 14 amino acids. Germline CDR1 reads PRHDT; CDR2 reads FYEKMQ (reference sequence). The CDR3 protein is CASSFMQGPYEQYF. For the CDR3, the DNA is TGTGCCAGCAGCTTTATGCAGGGTCCCTACGAGCAGTACTTC. Full variable domain (remainder filled in from reference TRBV13 and TRBJ2-7): AAGVIQSPRHLIKEKRETATLKCYPIPRHDTVYWYQQGPGQDPQFLISFYEKMQSDKGSIPDRFSAQQFSDYHSELNMSSLELGDSALYFCASSFMQGPYEQYFGPGTRLTVT.

The rearrangement uses TRBV5-1 and TRBJ2-2, with D unclear. Germline V CDR1 and CDR2: SGHRS, YFSETQ. Trimming removed 0 bases at V and 4 bases at J, with 13 bases between. This CDR3 contains 16 residues. The CDR3 DNA follows: TGCGCCAGCAGCTTGGGGCACGAAATTTTCACCGGGGAGCTGTTTTTT. Translation: CASSLGHEIFTGELFF.

With respect to this clone: The sample holds other DNA sequences that translate to the same CDR3. This rearrangement joins TRBV6-5 to TRBJ1-2; 12 bases line up with TRBD1. The V segment lost 2 bases and the J segment 2 bases; nucleotides outside the gene matches: 0. The germline V gene encodes CDR1 MNHEY and CDR2 SVGAGI. This CDR3 spans 15 amino acids. The CDR3 DNA sequence: TGTGCCAGCAGTTACGGGACAGGGGGCAACTATGGCTACACCTTC. Its protein product is CASSYGTGGNYGYTF.

V and J are TRBV27 and TRBJ1-3, with D perhaps matching TRBD1 (5 bases). The CDR3 is made up of 16 amino acids. V lost 5 bases and J lost 0, with 14 bases in between. CDR1 MNHEY and CDR2 SMNVEV come from the germline V gene (reference sequence). The CDR3 protein is CASSPSTAPSGNTIYF. CDR3 coding DNA: TGTGCCAGCAGTCCCTCGACAGCACCCTCTGGAAACACCATATATTTT.

As DNA, the CDR3 is TGTGCCAGCCGGGGGACAGCACTTTTCGGCTACACCTTC. Protein sequence: CASRGTALFGYTF. This chain joins TRBV27 and TRBJ1-2; 7 bases align to TRBD1. The V and J ends lost 8 bases and 8 bases, in that order; junction bases with no gene match: 11. Germline V CDR1 and CDR2: MNHEY, SMNVEV (reference sequence). This CDR3 has 13 amino acids.

The J gene is TRBJ2-3, the V gene TRBV27; 11 bases are a match to TRBD2. The germline CDR1 and CDR2 sequences are MNHEY and SMNVEV (reference sequence). J was trimmed by 0 bases and V by 2 bases; bases with no gene match: 7. The CDR3 spans 18 residues. The CDR3 reads CASSLPSTSGGSTDTQYF. CDR3 bases: TGTGCCAGCAGTTTACCAAGTACTAGCGGGGGCAGCACAGATACGCAGTATTTT.

This clone was counted once. The chain combines TRBV28 with TRBJ2-1, with 9 bases aligning to TRBD1. Per germline, CDR1 MDHEN and CDR2 SYDVKM. The CDR3 consists of 18 residues. V was pared by 1 base and J by 4 bases, with 11 bases of the junction left unmatched. The CDR3 spells CASSLFSWRDREYNEQFF. Written as DNA, the CDR3 is TGTGCCAGCAGTTTATTTAGCTGGAGGGACAGGGAGTACAATGAGCAGTTCTTC.

The chain combines TRBV5-4 with TRBJ2-1; 8 bases line up with TRBD2. The CDR3 length is 15 residues. CDR1 SGHNT and CDR2 YYREEE come from the germline V gene (reference sequence). V shed 4 bases and J 3 bases; nucleotides not matched to a gene: 6. CDR3 amino acids: CASSPGAGDYNEQFF. CDR3 coding DNA: TGTGCCAGCAGCCCGGGAGCGGGGGACTACAATGAGCAGTTCTTC.

The J gene is TRBJ2-4, the V gene TRBV7-2, with 9 bases identical to TRBD2. This CDR3 has 16 amino acids. The V and J ends lost 1 base and 7 bases, in that order; junction bases with no gene match: 8. From germline, CDR1 is SGHTA and CDR2 FQGNSA. The chain's CDR3 is CASSLVAGAGNNIQYF. CDR3 bases: TGTGCCAGCAGCTTAGTAGCGGGGGCGGGGAACAACATTCAGTACTTC.

The V call is TRBV6-5, the J call TRBJ1-3; no clear D gene. The CDR3 consists of 14 residues. CDR1 and CDR2 from the germline V gene are MNHEY and SVGAGI. The V and J ends lost 2 bases and 6 bases respectively, with 11 bases between them. The CDR3 reads CASSYRGSENTIYF. Written as DNA, the CDR3 is TGTGCCAGCAGTTACAGAGGGTCGGAAAACACCATATATTTT.

The chain joins TRBV5-1 to TRBJ2-7; a weak D match, TRBD1 (6 bases). V dropped 1 base and J dropped 6 bases, with 11 bases sitting between them. This CDR3 is built from 13 residues. Germline V gene sequence: CDR1 SGHRS, CDR2 YFSETQ. CDR3 nucleotide sequence: TGCGCCAGCAGCTTGAGAGGGGGTTTCGAGCAGTACTTC. This encodes CASSLRGGFEQYF. The variable domain in full, with the rest retrieved from reference TRBV5-1 and TRBJ2-7, is KAGVTQTPRYLIKTRGQQVTLSCSPISGHRSVSWYQQTPGQGLQFLFEYFSETQRNKGNFPGRFSGRQFSNSRSEMNVSTLELGDSALYLCASSLRGGFEQYFGPGTRLTVT.